These 18 T cell receptor beta chains share one sample of origin, sequenced in a study of blood T cell repertoires in COVID-19. Sequenced by immunoSEQ multiplex PCR; TCRdb stores in-frame clones only, minus some. The sample contains over 200,000 clones, 80% to 90% of which appear only once. The sequenced sample was peripheral blood. The receptor set was obtained from a woman older than 75 with active or convalescent COVID-19.

The V gene is TRBV5-6, the J gene TRBJ1-4, with a possible D match to TRBD1 (6 bases). CDR3 length equals 15 residues. Trimming removed 4 bases from V and 4 bases from J, with 14 bases in between. In germline, CDR1 is SGHDT, CDR2 YYEEEE. The chain's CDR3 is CASSLADRFNEKLFF. Written as DNA, the CDR3 is TGTGCCAGCAGCCTCGCCGACAGGTTTAATGAAAAACTGTTTTTT.

This clone has more than one count but fewer than ten. This chain connects TRBV29-1 to TRBJ1-2, with 7 positions matching TRBD1. Germline lookup yields CDR1 SQVTM and CDR2 ANQGSEA. This CDR3 comprises 13 residues. Losses at the gene ends were 7 bases for V and 5 bases for J; bases not matched to a gene: 10. The CDR3 coding sequence is TGCAGCGCAGGGACAGATGGGAGGTATGGCTACACCTTC. It is translated as CSAGTDGRYGYTF.

The CDR3: CASSFLQGGSGNTIYF. CDR3 DNA sequence: TGTGCCAGCAGCTTCCTACAGGGGGGATCTGGAAACACCATATATTTT. V usage is TRBV5-8 and J usage is TRBJ1-3, with 8 bases that match TRBD1. CDR3 size: 16 residues. CDR1 and CDR2 (germline): SGHTS, YDEGEE. With 2 bases clipped from V and 1 base from J, the junction kept 5 bases outside the gene matches.

This clone came up once. V usage is TRBV2 and J usage is TRBJ1-1; 9 bases map to TRBD1. Trimming at V came to 9 bases and at J to 1 base, leaving 6 bases not matched to a gene. The CDR3 is 14 residues long. CDR1 SNHLY and CDR2 FYNNEI come from the germline V gene. The CDR3 DNA follows: TGTGCCAGTAAGGGACAGGGCTGGAACACTGAAGCTTTCTTT. Protein sequence: CASKGQGWNTEAFF.

The chain joins TRBV2 to TRBJ1-5, with D possibly being TRBD1 (6 bases). This CDR3 spans 15 amino acids. Looked up from germline, CDR1 is SNHLY and CDR2 is FYNNEI. Between the trimmed V and J ends, which lost 4 bases and 2 bases, there was a span of 12 bases. CDR3 sequence: CASSGRSGGNQPQHF. DNA of the CDR3: TGTGCCAGCAGTGGACGGTCAGGGGGCAATCAGCCCCAGCATTTT.

This clone was seen only once. CDR3 nucleotides: TGTGCCAGCTCACCACCGCGGGGCCCAGGGGGAAGAGTCACAGATACGCAGTATTTT. Protein sequence: CASSPPRGPGGRVTDTQYF. The chain has TRBV18 and TRBJ2-3, with D possibly matching TRBD1 (7 bases). Per the germline V gene, CDR1 is KGHSH and CDR2 is LQKENI. Trimming removed 0 bases from V and 2 bases from J, with 21 bases in between. CDR3 length equals 19 residues.

The chain uses TRBV5-1 and TRBJ2-2; 8 bases line up with TRBD1. There are 17 residues in the CDR3. Germline loops: CDR1 SGHRS, CDR2 YFSETQ. Trimming at V came to 6 bases and at J to 3 bases, leaving 13 bases not matched to a gene. CDR3 residues: CASKGQGAVYHTGELFF. The DNA for the CDR3 is TGCGCCAGCAAGGGCCAGGGGGCGGTCTATCACACCGGGGAGCTGTTTTTT.

The V call is TRBV30, the J call TRBJ1-6, with D tentatively TRBD1 (5 bases). The V end was cut by 4 bases, the J end by 6 bases, with 10 bases between. Germline V gives CDR1 GTSNPN, CDR2 SVGIG (reference sequence). The CDR3 is made up of 13 amino acids. CDR3 sequence (DNA): TGTGCCTGGAAACAGACAGTTAATTCACCCCTCCACTTT. Translation gives CAWKQTVNSPLHF.

This chain connects TRBV5-1 to TRBJ1-5, with TRBD1 as a possible D gene (5 bases). The V gene's germline CDR1 is SGHRS and CDR2 YFSETQ. This CDR3 is built from 16 residues. The V end lost 4 bases, the J end lost 3 bases, and 17 bases lay between the germline ends. The CDR3 DNA reads TGCGCCAGCAGCCCCGACTACGGGGGAAACAATCAGCCCCAGCATTTT. It yields the protein CASSPDYGGNNQPQHF.

This clone has more than one count but fewer than ten. The V gene is TRBV18, the J gene TRBJ1-3, with 7 nucleotides matching TRBD1. The CDR3 loop spans 20 amino acids. The germline gives CDR1 KGHSH, CDR2 LQKENI. The junction had 18 bases not matched to a gene; V was cut back by 3 bases and J by 1 base. The CDR3 DNA sequence: TGTGCCAGCTCACCCCGGGTCGGGCCTATTACAGGGGCATCTGGAAACACCATATATTTT. Amino acids: CASSPRVGPITGASGNTIYF.

This chain links TRBV3-1 (or the pseudogene TRBV3-2) with TRBJ2-1; no reliable D call. Germline CDR1 and CDR2: LGHDT and YNNKEL (reference sequence). V lost 1 base and J 3 bases, leaving 7 bases between the germline ends. The CDR3 extends over 14 amino acids. For the CDR3, the DNA is TGTGCCAGCAGCCAAGGGCAGATCTACAATGAGCAGTTCTTC. Translated: CASSQGQIYNEQFF.

The count of this clone is one. The chain recombines TRBV27 with TRBJ1-5; D perhaps matches TRBD1 (6 bases). This CDR3 contains 15 residues. V lost 7 bases, J lost 1 base, and 14 bases lay in between. Germline assignment: CDR1 MNHEY and CDR2 SMNVEV (reference sequence). CDR3 coding DNA: TGTGCCAGCACCCCCCAGGGGACAAGCAATCAGCCCCAGCATTTT. This gives the protein CASTPQGTSNQPQHF.

This sequence joins TRBV19 and TRBJ2-6; 7 nucleotides agree with TRBD1. This CDR3 is 15 amino acids long. V was clipped by 10 bases and J by 4 bases; unmatched bases: 10. The V gene's germline CDR1 is LNHDA and CDR2 SQIVND (reference sequence). DNA of the CDR3: TGTGCCACCGTGCCAGGGGGAGCCGGGGCCAACGTCCTGACTTTC. It yields the protein CATVPGGAGANVLTF.

The genes are TRBV9 and TRBJ2-5, with 15 bases lining up with TRBD2. V shed 4 bases, J shed 4 bases, and the junction held 14 bases outside the gene matches. Germline V gene data show CDR1 as SGDLS and CDR2 as YYNGEE. The CDR3 is made up of 19 amino acids. The CDR3 DNA reads as TGTGCCAGCAGCCCCACACCGGGACTAGCGGGAGGTGGAGGAGAGACCCAGTACTTC. Residues: CASSPTPGLAGGGGETQYF.

This chain joins TRBV7-9 and TRBJ1-3; D gene ambiguous. The CDR3 consists of 15 residues. The germline V gene encodes CDR1 SEHNR and CDR2 FQNEAQ (reference sequence). Trimming removed 5 bases from V and 5 bases from J, with 16 bases in between. Here the CDR3 DNA reads TGTGCCAGCAGCCCGGCCGCGGCCGAACGAAACACCATATATTTT. Translated, it gives CASSPAAAERNTIYF.

The rearrangement joins TRBV5-1 to TRBJ2-7; 8 bases match TRBD2. Germline lookup yields CDR1 SGHRS and CDR2 YFSETQ. V was pared by 0 bases and J by 2 bases, with 7 bases of the junction left unmatched. This CDR3 is built from 16 residues. DNA for the CDR3: TGCGCCAGCAGCTTGGAGGGTACTAGCGGCCCCTACGAGCAGTACTTC. Protein sequence: CASSLEGTSGPYEQYF.

In this sample, this clone turned up once. The V call is TRBV19, the J call TRBJ2-5, with D perhaps matching TRBD1 (6 bases). Trimming left V 4 bases short and J 3 bases short, with 12 bases between. The CDR3 is 14 residues long. The germline V gene has CDR1 LNHDA and CDR2 SQIVND (reference sequence). CDR3 amino acids: CASSKQGLEETQYF. The CDR3 coding sequence is TGTGCCAGTAGTAAACAGGGTTTGGAAGAGACCCAGTACTTC. Complete variable domain (other parts from reference TRBV19 and TRBJ2-5): DGGITQSPKYLFRKEGQNVTLSCEQNLNHDAMYWYRQDPGQGLRLIYYSQIVNDFQKGDIAEGYSVSREKKESFPLTVTSAQKNPTAFYLCASSKQGLEETQYFGPGTRLLVL.

V and J are TRBV29-1 and TRBJ1-1; tentatively, D is TRBD1 (6 bases). V lost 7 bases, J lost 3 bases, and 15 bases lay in between. There are 13 residues in the CDR3. From germline, CDR1 is SQVTM and CDR2 ANQGSEA. CDR3 protein: CSGGWQGYTEAFF. Written as DNA, the CDR3 is TGCAGCGGTGGGTGGCAGGGGTACACTGAAGCTTTCTTT.